The 18 T cell receptor beta chains given below trace back to one sample, sequenced in a study of blood T cell repertoires in COVID-19. Profiled with immunoSEQ multiplex PCR; TCRdb holds only in-frame clones, not every one. The sample yields some 93,000 clones, about 89% seen once. Sequencing used peripheral blood. The receptors derive from a man aged 50-60 years with acute or convalescent COVID-19.

The V call is TRBV2, the J call TRBJ2-7; TRBD1 might be the D (6 bases). Trimming took 2 bases from V and 6 from J, leaving 8 bases between them. Germline assignment: CDR1 SNHLY and CDR2 FYNNEI. The length of the CDR3 is 12 residues. In nucleotides, the CDR3 is TGTGCCAGCAGTGAATTCAGGGGCGAGCAGTACTTC. Its translation: CASSEFRGEQYF.

This chain links TRBV5-1 with TRBJ1-1; 7 bases agree with TRBD1. In germline, CDR1 is SGHRS, CDR2 YFSETQ. The CDR3 loop spans 15 amino acids. The trim removed 3 bases at V and 1 base at J, leaving 6 bases unmatched. CDR3 loop: CASSSSTGTNTEAFF. CDR3 sequence (DNA): TGCGCCAGCAGCTCCTCGACAGGGACGAACACTGAAGCTTTCTTT. Full variable domain (missing parts from reference TRBV5-1 and TRBJ1-1): KAGVTQTPRYLIKTRGQQVTLSCSPISGHRSVSWYQQTPGQGLQFLFEYFSETQRNKGNFPGRFSGRQFSNSRSEMNVSTLELGDSALYLCASSSSTGTNTEAFFGQGTRLTVV.

The V and J genes are TRBV7-9 and TRBJ2-1, with 8 bases aligning to TRBD2. CDR1 is SEHNR and CDR2 is FQNEAQ in the germline V gene (reference sequence). The CDR3 length is 17 residues. V lost 3 bases, J lost 0 bases, and 7 bases stayed unmatched. The CDR3 nucleotides read TGTGCCAGCAGCTTTGGAAAGCGGGAGAGCTCCTACAATGAGCAGTTCTTC. Amino acid sequence: CASSFGKRESSYNEQFF.

V gene TRBV18 combines with J gene TRBJ2-2; 7 bases fit TRBD1. J lost 13 bases, V lost 3 bases, and 8 bases had no gene match. The CDR3 is 13 residues long. CDR1 KGHSH and CDR2 LQKENI come from the germline V gene. The CDR3 coding sequence is TGTGCCAGCTCACCGACAGGGCGCAGTGGGCTGTTTTTT. It encodes CASSPTGRSGLFF.

The rearrangement uses TRBV24-1 and TRBJ2-1, with no clear D. The CDR3 length is 16 residues. Germline V gene sequence: CDR1 KGHDR, CDR2 SFDVKD. V lost 0 bases to trimming and J lost 0 bases, with 8 bases between them. CDR3 DNA: TGTGCCACCAGTGATTTGGTTTCTAGCTCCTACAATGAGCAGTTCTTC. Encoded protein: CATSDLVSSSYNEQFF.

V is TRBV28 and J is TRBJ1-5; D is perhaps TRBD1 (6 bases). The germline V and J ends were trimmed by 6 bases and 2 bases, with 20 bases remaining between them. This CDR3 has 17 residues. Germline CDR1 reads MDHEN; CDR2 reads SYDVKM. CDR3 amino acids: CASRVGARYYGNQPQHF. The CDR3 DNA follows: TGTGCCAGCAGAGTGGGGGCAAGGTATTACGGCAATCAGCCCCAGCATTTT.

The V call is TRBV3-1 (or the pseudogene TRBV3-2), the J call TRBJ2-2; D gene uncertain. Trimming stripped 3 bases from V and 0 bases from J, with 8 bases between. Germline-derived CDR1 and CDR2 are LGHDT and YNNKEL (reference sequence). The CDR3 loop spans 15 amino acids. CDR3 coding DNA: TGTGCCAGCAGCCAGGGCAGAACGAACACCGGGGAGCTGTTTTTT. Its protein is CASSQGRTNTGELFF.

A single count supports this clone. V and J are TRBV7-9 and TRBJ1-5, with D perhaps matching TRBD1 (5 bases). Trimming took 5 bases from V and 0 from J, leaving 8 bases between them. Germline V CDR1 and CDR2: SEHNR, FQNEAQ (reference sequence). The CDR3 is 14 residues long. The CDR3 sequence is CASSPRDSNQPQHF. CDR3 nucleotides: TGTGCCAGCAGCCCCAGGGATAGCAATCAGCCCCAGCATTTT.

CDR3 in amino acids: CASSLTTSNYGYTF. The CDR3 coding sequence is TGTGCCAGCAGCTTGACCACTTCTAACTATGGCTACACCTTC. This chain connects TRBV5-4 to TRBJ1-2; D remains unclear. The germline V gene encodes CDR1 SGHNT and CDR2 YYREEE (reference sequence). V lost 1 base, J lost 0 bases, and 7 bases lay in between. This CDR3 region has 14 residues.

This rearrangement joins TRBV5-1 to TRBJ1-1; 9 nucleotides align to TRBD1. Germline V lookup: CDR1 SGHRS, CDR2 YFSETQ. V trimming: 1 base; J trimming: 1 base; junction bases outside the gene matches: 2. The length of the CDR3 is 15 residues. CDR3 amino acids: CASSLMTGGNTEAFF. In DNA form, the CDR3 reads TGCGCCAGCAGCTTGATGACAGGGGGGAACACTGAAGCTTTCTTT.

The rearrangement uses TRBV7-9 and TRBJ1-5; maybe TRBD1 (6 bases). The V end was cut by 1 base, the J end by 0 bases, with 10 bases between. The CDR3 runs to 16 residues. In germline, CDR1 is SEHNR, CDR2 FQNEAQ (reference sequence). DNA for the CDR3: TGTGCCAGCAGCTTAGGATCAGGGGTTAGCAATCAGCCCCAGCATTTT. Translating it yields CASSLGSGVSNQPQHF.

This chain links TRBV7-2 with TRBJ1-1; D is uncertain. V gave up 3 bases and J gave up 2 bases, with 10 bases separating them. This CDR3 is built from 14 residues. Germline values: CDR1 SGHTA, CDR2 FQGNSA. This CDR3 reads CASSLPGRNTEAFF. CDR3 DNA sequence: TGTGCCAGCAGCTTGCCCGGGAGAAACACTGAAGCTTTCTTT.

As DNA, the CDR3 is TGTGCCAGCAGCCAAGTAGGAGGTGGGGGGTTAACTGAAGCTTTCTTT. Translated: CASSQVGGGGLTEAFF. The rearrangement uses TRBV3-1 (or the pseudogene TRBV3-2) and TRBJ1-1; a possible D gene is TRBD1 (5 bases). The CDR3 is made up of 16 amino acids. Per the germline V gene, CDR1 is LGHDT and CDR2 is YNNKEL (reference sequence). V lost 1 base and J lost 5, with 17 bases in between.

The CDR3 here is CASGSGTGHQETQYF. Here the CDR3 DNA reads TGTGCTAGTGGTTCCGGGACAGGGCACCAAGAGACCCAGTACTTC. The chain employs TRBV12-5 and TRBJ2-5; 9 bases fit TRBD1. The CDR3 contains 15 residues. Trimming at V came to 4 bases and at J to 0 bases, leaving 3 bases not matched to a gene. Germline values: CDR1 LGHNT, CDR2 FRNRAP.

The chain combines TRBV5-1 with TRBJ1-2; 8 positions match TRBD1. The CDR3 runs to 15 residues. Unmatched junction bases numbered 8, after V lost 4 bases and J lost 3 bases. Germline V gene lookup returns CDR1 SGHRS and CDR2 YFSETQ. CDR3 sequence: CASSPTGGDYYGYTF. CDR3 nucleotide sequence: TGCGCCAGCAGCCCCACAGGGGGGGATTACTATGGCTACACCTTC.

The chain recombines TRBV10-3 with TRBJ1-1; D possibly corresponds to TRBD1 (6 bases). V was pared by 6 bases and J by 0 bases, with 11 bases between. The CDR3 runs to 14 residues. From germline, CDR1 is ENHRY and CDR2 SYGVKD. CDR3: CAIREDSLNTEAFF. The CDR3 region has the DNA TGTGCCATCAGGGAGGACAGTTTGAACACTGAAGCTTTCTTT.

The chain's CDR3 is CASSEAGGRAGEQYF. Here the CDR3 DNA reads TGTGCCAGCAGTGAAGCCGGCGGGAGGGCAGGGGAGCAGTACTTC. The V and J genes are TRBV2 and TRBJ2-7; 9 positions match TRBD2. V was clipped by 0 bases and J by 7 bases; unmatched bases: 7. CDR1 and CDR2 from the germline V gene are SNHLY and FYNNEI. This CDR3 is built from 15 residues.

This sequence joins TRBV27 and TRBJ2-3; the match to TRBD2 covers 16 bases. This CDR3 spans 17 amino acids. CDR1 and CDR2 (germline): MNHEY, SMNVEV (reference sequence). After removal of 6 bases from V and 7 bases from J, the junction contained 10 bases not matched to a gene. DNA of the CDR3: TGTGCCAGCAGATCCGGGACTAGCGGGAGGGACCTGAATACGCAGTATTTT. Amino acids: CASRSGTSGRDLNTQYF.